This paragraph covers one T cell receptor (beta chain) sequence. Its antigen remains unknown. Gene names are the mouse ones. The CDR3 end lies 1 residue beyond the end of the read and is filled in from the germline J gene. This record comes from a study of tissue T cells after allogeneic stem cell transplantation. Whole-study results and caveats: The study did not identify alloreactive or antigen-specific tissue TCRs, and some clones might be persisting host cells. Blood and spleen captured only part of the tissue TCR repertoire. Across patients, clones rarely overlapped, yet motif clusters were shared tissue-specifically. Anatomically similar tissues had similar TCR repertoires within each patient.

The repertoire was sequenced with immunoSEQ multiplex PCR; TCRdb's copy has only in-frame clones and lacks some. This table holds 48,000 or so clones, over 65% found once. The germline CDR1 and CDR2 sequences are NNHDY and SYVADS. V lost 2 bases to trimming and J lost 2 bases; unmatched junction nucleotides: 5. The CDR3 loop spans 16 amino acids. The chain employs TRBV13-3 and TRBJ2-3, with TRBD2 identical over 10 bases. This receptor was identified in a pool of C57BL/6 mice in good health. The sample was sorted cells pooled from one or two spleens. CDR3 DNA, as far as it was read: TGTGCCAGCAGTGAACGGCTGGGGGGGCATGCAGAAACGCTGTAT. It translates to CASSERLGGHAETLY. The whole CDR3 sequence is CASSERLGGHAETLYF.